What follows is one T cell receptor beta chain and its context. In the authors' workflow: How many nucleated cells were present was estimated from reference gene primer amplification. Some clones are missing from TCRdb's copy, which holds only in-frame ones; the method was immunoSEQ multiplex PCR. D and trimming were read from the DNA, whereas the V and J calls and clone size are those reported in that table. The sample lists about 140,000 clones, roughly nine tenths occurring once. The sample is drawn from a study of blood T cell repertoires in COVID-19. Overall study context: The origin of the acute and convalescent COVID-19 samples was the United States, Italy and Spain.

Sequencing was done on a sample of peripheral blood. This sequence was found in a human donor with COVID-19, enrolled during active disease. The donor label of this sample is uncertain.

CDR3: CATSDAGRHTEAFF. CDR3 nucleotide sequence: TGTGCCACCAGTGATGCAGGGAGGCACACTGAAGCTTTCTTT. J is TRBJ1-1 and V is TRBV24-1, with a possible D match to TRBD1 (5 bases). This CDR3 has 14 residues. Per the germline V gene, CDR1 is KGHDR and CDR2 is SFDVKD. Trimming shortened V by 3 bases and J by 3 bases, and 10 bases separated the two germline ends.